These 5 T cell receptor beta chains share one sample of origin, sequenced in a study of control samples from healthy donors and cancer patients. Only in-frame clones appear in the TCRdb table, and some are missing; sequencing was by immunoSEQ multiplex PCR. There are 140,000 to 150,000 clones in the sample; roughly 93% occur only once, and more than 5% lies in the top ten. The sequenced sample was blood. The receptors were gathered from a man aged 18 to 29 in good health.

The gene calls are TRBV7-6 and TRBJ2-2; 9 bases align to TRBD1. Looked up from germline, CDR1 is SGHVS and CDR2 is FNYEAQ. CDR3 length: 15 amino acids. Germline trimming cut 3 bases from V and 5 bases from J; bases unmatched to any gene: 4. In DNA, the CDR3 is TGTGCCAGCAGCTTGGTGACAGGGGGGACCGGGGAGCTGTTTTTT. The encoded protein is CASSLVTGGTGELFF.

The genes are TRBV7-3 and TRBJ2-7; D gene uncertain. Trimming cost V 3 bases and J 2 bases, with 11 bases left between them. Per the germline V gene, CDR1 is SGHTA and CDR2 is FQGTGA. The CDR3 consists of 14 residues. CDR3 sequence reads: CASSFSTDAYEQYF. In nucleotides, the CDR3 is TGTGCCAGCAGCTTTTCGACGGACGCCTACGAGCAGTACTTC.

The chain uses TRBV3-1 (or the pseudogene TRBV3-2) and TRBJ2-2; unclear D gene. CDR3 size: 14 residues. Looked up from germline, CDR1 is LGHDT and CDR2 is YNNKEL (reference sequence). Trimming removed 0 bases from V and 3 bases from J, with 5 bases in between. CDR3 bases: TGTGCCAGCAGCCAAGATCCGTACACCGGGGAGCTGTTTTTT. Residues: CASSQDPYTGELFF.

The chain has TRBV18 and TRBJ1-1, with TRBD1 matching over 7 bases. The ends lost 3 bases at V and 0 bases at J; junction bases unmatched: 10. Germline CDR1 reads KGHSH; CDR2 reads LQKENI. The CDR3 has 17 amino acids. The CDR3 spells CASSPEKRGPMNTEAFF. CDR3 nucleotides: TGTGCCAGCTCACCGGAGAAGAGGGGGCCGATGAACACTGAAGCTTTCTTT. Full variable domain (rest looked up from reference TRBV18 and TRBJ1-1): NAGVMQNPRHLVRRRGQEARLRCSPMKGHSHVYWYRQLPEEGLKFMVYLQKENIIDESGMPKERFSAEFPKEGPSILRIQQVVRGDSAAYFCASSPEKRGPMNTEAFFGQGTRLTVV.

This clone was seen only once. J is TRBJ1-2 and V is TRBV20-1, with D tentatively TRBD1 (5 bases). Trimming shortened V by 3 bases and J by 2 bases, and 13 bases separated the two germline ends. Germline V gives CDR1 DFQATT, CDR2 SNEGSKA (reference sequence). The CDR3 covers 14 residues. The CDR3 sequence: CSASKGHLNYGYTF. CDR3 bases: TGCAGTGCTAGTAAAGGACACTTGAACTATGGCTACACCTTC.